The 2 T cell receptor beta chains reported below all come from one sample, sequenced in a study of beta chain features in type 1 diabetes. The entirety of the isolated RNA underwent reverse transcription, so expressed TCRB transcripts were sequenced. Clones were read by immunoSEQ multiplex PCR, and TCRdb kept only the in-frame ones, dropping some. In the table there are roughly 400,000 clones, over 12% of which are singletons. The sequencing input was naive CD4+ T cells from blood. These receptors were obtained from a young woman in good health.

This clone was recorded a few times. V is TRBV2 and J is TRBJ2-2; the match to TRBD2 covers 14 bases. The germline gives CDR1 SNHLY, CDR2 FYNNEI. Trimming removed 4 bases from V and 5 bases from J; junction bases left unmatched: 6. This CDR3 comprises 17 residues. The CDR3 DNA reads TGTGCCAGCAGTGCCGGGACTAGCGGGAGAAGGACCGGGGAGCTGTTTTTT. Protein product: CASSAGTSGRRTGELFF.

The chain recombines TRBV11-2 with TRBJ2-7, with TRBD1 matching over 10 bases. With 6 bases clipped from V and 5 bases from J, the junction kept 4 bases outside the gene matches. The CDR3 extends over 13 amino acids. CDR1 and CDR2 from the germline V gene are SGHAT and FQNNGV. CDR3 bases: TGTGCCAGCAGGGGACAGGGGCCAAACGAGCAGTACTTC. As protein: CASRGQGPNEQYF.